This T cell receptor beta chain was obtained from a study of human T cells and chemical hapten exposure. Study observations and caveats: Sensitizing with DPC caused no change in TCRs above 1 in 1000 frequency. Expanded TCRs created a significantly greater count of big CDR3 similarity clusters than controls did.

TCRdb fed the RACE reads into MiXCR, producing one record per CDR3 protein. This sample has about 96,000 distinct CDR3 sequences; 7% to 10% occur once, and the top ten carry just over 2%. The table lists this clonotype with many counts. As yet, its antigen is unknown. The CDR3 totals 11 residues. Between the trimmed V and J ends, which lost 2 bases and 9 bases, there was a span of 7 bases. Time point in this sample: patch test 2, 6 weeks after DPC sensitization. Indicated treatment: therapeutic diphenylcyclopropenone sensitization with weekly scalp DPC. Sequenced material: whole blood, taken in connection with sensitization to the hapten diphenylcyclopropenone (DPC). The source of this sequence is a woman aged 40 to 50 with alopecia areata. Some clones in this sample may be carry-over from other donors' samples. The chain links TRBV12-3 or TRBV12-4 to TRBJ1-1, with no clear D. CDR3 loop: CASSLSFKAFF. CDR3 nucleotide sequence: TGTGCCAGCAGTTTAAGTTTTAAAGCTTTCTTT.